These T cell receptor beta chains were read from a single sample in a study of T cell repertoires in cytomegalovirus infection. MiXCR was run by TCRdb on the reads, yielding one entry per CDR3 protein. The data contain hundreds of thousands of distinct CDR3 sequences, approximately 9.5% of them singletons. Sequencing input: PBMCs. The origin of the receptors is a human donor in good health (CMV status not recorded). Some clones in this sample may be carry-over from other donors' samples. Each CDR3 is given with its conserved first and last residue. The order of the fields is clone size, V gene, CDR3 length, D gene, J gene, CDR3 protein, CDR3 DNA. D genes are given only for firm matches. Not every row has a clone size; where given, it reads once, few, many or a size class.

>NA|TRBV29-1|13|NA|TRBJ2-5
CSVVQGREETQYF
TGCAGCGTTGTGCAGGGGAGGGAGGAGACCCAGTACTTC
>NA|TRBV7-2|14|NA|TRBJ2-1
CASSPTGVGNEQFF
TGTGCCAGCAGCCCGACGGGGGTCGGGAATGAGCAGTTCTTC
>NA|TRBV27|15|NA|TRBJ2-1
CASSLLPLGPNEQFF
TGTGCCAGCAGTTTACTTCCGCTGGGTCCCAATGAGCAGTTCTTC
>few|TRBV29-1|15|NA|TRBJ1-2
CSVGTADRRNYGYTF
TGCAGCGTTGGAACGGCGGACAGAAGAAACTATGGCTACACCTTC
>few|TRBV4-3|14|NA|TRBJ1-4
CASSGGVLNEKLFF
TGCGCCAGCAGCGGGGGGGTTCTAAACGAAAAACTGTTTTTT
>many|TRBV12-3/TRBV12-4|16|TRBD1|TRBJ2-3
CASSLAGTGVADTQYF
TGTGCCAGCAGTTTAGCCGGGACAGGGGTGGCAGATACGCAGTATTTT
>NA|TRBV12-3/TRBV12-4|16|TRBD1|TRBJ2-5
CASSKAGQGAEETQYF
TGTGCCAGCAGTAAGGCTGGACAGGGGGCAGAAGAGACCCAGTACTTC
>many|TRBV5-5|13|NA|TRBJ1-1
CASSFDSYTEAFF
TGTGCCAGCAGCTTCGACAGTTACACTGAAGCTTTCTTT
>few|TRBV28|15|TRBD2|TRBJ2-1
CASSLSPSGYNEQFF
TGTGCCAGCAGTTTATCGCCTAGCGGGTACAATGAGCAGTTCTTC
>many|TRBV28|15|NA|TRBJ2-2
CASSSVGVGTGELFF
TGTGCCAGCAGTTCGGTGGGGGTTGGCACCGGGGAGCTGTTTTTT
>few|TRBV7-6|16|NA|TRBJ2-1
CASSSITGSSYNEQFF
TGTGCCAGCAGCTCAATAACAGGTAGCTCCTACAATGAGCAGTTCTTC
>many|TRBV28|15|NA|TRBJ1-1
CASSLVGRANTEAFF
TGTGCCAGCAGTTTGGTAGGCCGAGCGAACACTGAAGCTTTCTTT
>many|TRBV10-3|12|NA|TRBJ2-1
CAIGTPTSEQFF
TGTGCCATCGGGACCCCCACTAGTGAGCAGTTCTTC
>many|TRBV6-6|17|NA|TRBJ1-4
CASSYSEGRGINEKLFF
TGTGCCAGCAGTTACTCGGAGGGTAGAGGGATTAATGAAAAACTGTTTTTT
>NA|TRBV4-3|14|NA|TRBJ2-7
CASSQGNSPYEQYF
TGCGCCAGCAGCCAGGGTAACAGCCCCTACGAGCAGTACTTC
>many|TRBV20-1|15|TRBD1|TRBJ2-7
CSAKRTGSSSYEQYF
TGCAGTGCTAAGCGGACAGGATCGAGCTCCTACGAGCAGTACTTC
>many|TRBV7-7|15|TRBD2|TRBJ2-1
CASSPRPAGDAEQFF
TGTGCCAGCAGCCCCCGCCCGGCGGGAGACGCTGAGCAGTTCTTC
>many|TRBV7-2|18|NA|TRBJ2-6
CASSPLGPQGTGANVLTF
TGTGCCAGCAGCCCCCTCGGCCCTCAGGGAACTGGGGCCAACGTCCTGACTTTC
>many|TRBV29-1|13|NA|TRBJ2-3
CSVEGGITDTQYF
TGCAGCGTTGAAGGGGGGATCACAGATACGCAGTATTTT
>many|TRBV11-2|13|NA|TRBJ2-5
CASSLSLRETQYF
TGTGCCAGCAGCTTATCCCTTAGGGAGACCCAGTACTTC
>NA|TRBV20-1|11|NA|TRBJ1-2
CSARFLYGYTF
TGCAGTGCTAGATTCCTATATGGCTACACCTTC
>many|TRBV20-1|16|NA|TRBJ1-5
CSASDHAGLSNQPQHF
TGCAGTGCTAGTGATCATGCGGGACTGTCGAATCAGCCCCAGCATTTT
>many|TRBV7-2|16|NA|TRBJ1-2
CASSLVPRGEVYGYTF
TGTGCCAGCAGCTTAGTCCCGAGGGGGGAAGTGTATGGCTACACCTTC
>few|TRBV12-3/TRBV12-4|16|NA|TRBJ2-7
CASSTGEEARGYEQYF
TGTGCCAGCAGCACCGGAGAGGAAGCACGAGGCTACGAGCAGTACTTC
>few|TRBV7-9|14|NA|TRBJ1-6
CASSLAGAGSPLHF
TGTGCCAGCAGCTTAGCGGGGGCCGGATCACCCCTCCACTTT
>few|TRBV6-2/TRBV6-3|14|NA|TRBJ2-7
CASRSPVSSYEQYF
TGTGCCAGCAGATCCCCGGTAAGCTCCTACGAGCAGTACTTC
>NA|TRBV20-1|13|NA|TRBJ1-1
CSAPINRNTEAFF
TGCAGTGCCCCAATCAACAGGAACACTGAAGCTTTCTTT
>many|TRBV7-2|16|TRBD2|TRBJ2-3
CASSFTASGGSGTQYF
TGTGCCAGCAGCTTTACGGCTAGCGGGGGATCGGGTACGCAGTATTTT
>many|TRBV20-1|16|TRBD2|TRBJ2-1
CSARSPLAGGLNEQFF
TGCAGTGCTAGGTCCCCTCTAGCGGGAGGGCTCAATGAGCAGTTCTTC
>few|TRBV11-2|15|TRBD1|TRBJ2-1
CASSLHGTVSNEQFF
TGTGCCAGCAGCTTACATGGGACAGTCAGCAATGAGCAGTTCTTC
>NA|TRBV19|15|NA|TRBJ1-5
CASSLRVTSNQPQHF
TGTGCCAGTAGTCTGAGGGTAACCAGCAATCAGCCCCAGCATTTT
>many|TRBV7-6|21|TRBD2|TRBJ2-3
CASSLVFRVSGRAVDTDTQYF
TGTGCCAGCAGCTTAGTATTTCGCGTTAGCGGGAGGGCCGTTGATACAGATACGCAGTATTTT
>many|TRBV7-2|14|NA|TRBJ1-1
CASSLDTVVTEAFF
TGTGCCAGCAGCTTAGATACGGTTGTCACTGAAGCTTTCTTT
>few|TRBV20-1|16|TRBD2|TRBJ2-3
CSARALGGGRTDTQYF
TGCAGTGCTAGAGCGTTGGGGGGGGGACGCACAGATACGCAGTATTTT
>NA|TRBV28|12|TRBD1|TRBJ1-2
CASSGTVYGYTF
TGTGCCAGCTCCGGGACAGTCTATGGCTACACCTTC
>many|TRBV5-6|18|NA|TRBJ2-3
CASSLELRLRRGSDTQYF
TGTGCCAGCAGCTTGGAGTTAAGACTCCGGAGGGGATCAGATACGCAGTATTTT
>many|TRBV15|12|TRBD1|TRBJ1-4
CATDRGNEKLFF
TGTGCCACGGACAGGGGGAATGAAAAACTGTTTTTT